These T cell receptor beta chains were read from a single sample in a study of cytomegalovirus exposure and HLA in healthy donors. The protocol was immunoSEQ multiplex PCR, while the TCRdb copy is restricted to in-frame clones and leaves out a portion. The sample yields about 190,000 clones, around nine tenths seen once. The sample comprised PBMCs. These receptors were obtained from a woman aged 30 to 39 in good health and CMV-seronegative. The CDR3 runs from the conserved cysteine through the conserved F or W. A D gene is named only where the DNA matches it firmly. Some rows mark clone size as missing; the rest say once, few, many or name a class of expanded clone.

TRBD1,-,TRBJ2-7,TRBV5-4,CASSSIRGQGSEQYF,TGTGCCAGCAGCTCCATAAGGGGACAGGGGAGCGAGCAGTACTTC
-,few,TRBJ1-2,TRBV28,CASSSSREFSNYGYTF,TGTGCCAGCAGTTCCTCCCGGGAATTTTCTAACTATGGCTACACCTTC
-,-,TRBJ2-3,TRBV5-4,CASTFGQFTDTQYF,TGTGCCAGCACCTTCGGACAGTTCACAGATACGCAGTATTTT
-,-,TRBJ1-3,TRBV9,CASSGRGDSGNTIYF,TGTGCCAGCAGCGGGAGGGGCGATTCTGGAAACACCATATATTTT
TRBD1,-,TRBJ1-5,TRBV7-2,CASSTRTGGAQPQHF,TGTGCCAGCAGCACACGTACAGGGGGCGCCCAGCCCCAGCATTTT
TRBD1,-,TRBJ2-3,TRBV5-1,CASSLRTGIDTQYF,TGCGCCAGCAGCCTCCGGACAGGCATCGATACGCAGTATTTT
-,-,TRBJ2-1,TRBV21-1,CASSLCCLRSNEQFF,TGTGCCAGCAGCCTGTGCTGCTTGAGATCCAATGAGCAGTTCTTC
-,once,TRBJ2-5,TRBV15,CATSRDVGEETQYF,TGTGCCACCAGCAGAGATGTAGGGGAAGAGACCCAGTACTTC
TRBD2,-,TRBJ2-2,TRBV4-1,CASSQGRASGSTGELFF,TGCGCCAGCAGCCAAGGCCGGGCTAGCGGGTCCACCGGGGAGCTGTTTTTT
-,-,TRBJ2-6,TRBV5-1,CASSSSSGANVLTF,TGCGCCAGCAGCTCTTCTTCTGGGGCCAACGTCCTGACTTTC
TRBD2,-,TRBJ2-7,TRBV4-2,CASSQGFGLAGEDEQYF,TGTGCCAGCAGCCAAGGCTTCGGACTAGCGGGAGAAGACGAGCAGTACTTC
TRBD2,-,TRBJ2-3,TRBV7-3,CASSFSGLAGGTTDTQYF,TGTGCCAGCAGCTTTTCGGGACTAGCGGGGGGGACCACAGATACGCAGTATTTT